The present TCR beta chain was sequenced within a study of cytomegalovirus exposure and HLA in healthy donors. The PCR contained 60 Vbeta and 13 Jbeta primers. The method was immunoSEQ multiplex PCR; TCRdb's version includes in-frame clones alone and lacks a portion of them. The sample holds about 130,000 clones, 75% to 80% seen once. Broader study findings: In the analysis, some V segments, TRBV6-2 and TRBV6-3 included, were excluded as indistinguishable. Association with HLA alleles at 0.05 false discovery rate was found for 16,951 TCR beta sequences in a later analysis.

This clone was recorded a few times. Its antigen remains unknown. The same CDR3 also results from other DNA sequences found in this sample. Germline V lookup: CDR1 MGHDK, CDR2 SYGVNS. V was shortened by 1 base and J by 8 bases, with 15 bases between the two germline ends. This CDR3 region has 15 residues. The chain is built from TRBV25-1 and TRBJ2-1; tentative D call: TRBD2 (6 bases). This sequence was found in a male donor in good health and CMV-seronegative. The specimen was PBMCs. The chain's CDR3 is CASSELGGGLYEQFF. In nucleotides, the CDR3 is TGTGCCAGCAGTGAATTGGGGGGTGGGCTCTATGAGCAGTTCTTC. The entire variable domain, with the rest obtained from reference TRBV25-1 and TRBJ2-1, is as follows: EADIYQTPRYLVIGTGKKITLECSQTMGHDKMYWYQQDPGMELHLIHYSYGVNSTEKGDLSSESTVSRIRTEHFPLTLESARPSHTSQYLCASSELGGGLYEQFFGPGTRLTVL.